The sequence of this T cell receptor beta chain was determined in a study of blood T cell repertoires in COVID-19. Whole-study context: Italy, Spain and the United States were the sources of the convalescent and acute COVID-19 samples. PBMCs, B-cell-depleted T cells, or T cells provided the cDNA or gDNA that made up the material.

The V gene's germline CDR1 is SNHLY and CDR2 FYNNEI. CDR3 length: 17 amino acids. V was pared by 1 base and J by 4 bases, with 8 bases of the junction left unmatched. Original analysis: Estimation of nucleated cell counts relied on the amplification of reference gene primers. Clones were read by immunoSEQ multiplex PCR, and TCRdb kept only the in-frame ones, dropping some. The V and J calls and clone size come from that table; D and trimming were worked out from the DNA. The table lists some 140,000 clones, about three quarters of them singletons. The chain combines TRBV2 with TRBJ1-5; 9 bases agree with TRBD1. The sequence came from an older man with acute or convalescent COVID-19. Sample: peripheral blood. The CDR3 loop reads CASSEGTGGRRNQPQHF. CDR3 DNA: TGTGCCAGCAGTGAAGGCACAGGGGGCCGCAGAAATCAGCCCCAGCATTTT.